Below are 14 T cell receptor beta chains sequenced from a single sample in a study of blood T cell repertoires in COVID-19. Measured with immunoSEQ multiplex PCR; TCRdb has only the in-frame clones, and not every one. Of tens of thousands of clones listed, 80% were seen once; the top ten hold 4% to 5.5%. Sequenced input: peripheral blood. The receptors here all came from a woman in her seventies with acute or convalescent COVID-19.

The chain combines TRBV9 with TRBJ1-2, with 7 bases matching TRBD1. This CDR3 is 15 amino acids long. V gave up 3 bases and J gave up 4 bases; unmatched junction bases: 9. The germline CDR1 and CDR2 sequences are SGDLS and YYNGEE. DNA for the CDR3: TGTGCCAGCAGCGCGACGACAGGGTCTGGCTATGGCTACACCTTC. Its translation: CASSATTGSGYGYTF.

This clone was seen a single time. The chain carries TRBV2 and TRBJ1-6, with D possibly TRBD1 on 6 matching bases. Trimming left V 6 bases short and J 8 bases short, with 17 bases between. This CDR3 is 15 amino acids long. Per germline, CDR1 SNHLY and CDR2 FYNNEI. Written as DNA, the CDR3 is TGTGCCAGCAGCGAGGACAGAACCCTTTATTCACCCCTCCACTTT. This encodes CASSEDRTLYSPLHF.

The V call is TRBV11-3, the J call TRBJ2-7; the match to TRBD1 covers 9 bases. CDR3 length equals 17 residues. CDR1 SGHNT and CDR2 YENEEA come from the germline V gene. Losses at the gene ends were 3 bases for V and 3 bases for J; bases not matched to a gene: 12. CDR3 bases: TGTGCCAGCAGCTTTGCCCGGGACAGGGTTGACCTCTACGAGCAGTACTTC. Translated: CASSFARDRVDLYEQYF.

V is TRBV6-2 or TRBV6-3 and J is TRBJ1-1, with 8 bases aligning to TRBD1. Looked up from germline, CDR1 is MNHEY and CDR2 is SVGEGT. The CDR3 sequence is 13 residues long. J was trimmed by 4 bases and V by 3 bases; bases with no gene match: 1. The CDR3 protein is CASSYTGGTEAFF. DNA of the CDR3: TGTGCCAGCAGTTATACAGGGGGCACTGAAGCTTTCTTT.

The genes are TRBV7-2 and TRBJ2-3; tentative D call: TRBD1 (5 bases). The V end was cut by 0 bases, the J end by 2 bases, with 12 bases between. CDR1 SGHTA and CDR2 FQGNSA come from the germline V gene. The length of the CDR3 is 16 residues. The CDR3 is CASSLAVQGYTDTQYF. The CDR3 DNA sequence: TGTGCCAGCAGCTTAGCGGTCCAGGGCTACACAGATACGCAGTATTTT.

A few counts support this clone. The chain recombines TRBV10-3 with TRBJ2-1; 7 bases fit TRBD2. The J segment lost 6 bases and the V segment lost 10 bases, leaving 12 bases of the junction unmatched. The CDR3 has 14 amino acids. Germline values: CDR1 ENHRY, CDR2 SYGVKD. CDR3 sequence reads: CATTGGGGTNEQFF. CDR3 in DNA: TGTGCCACCACGGGTGGGGGAGGGACCAATGAGCAGTTCTTC.

V is TRBV5-1 and J is TRBJ2-6; possibly TRBD2 for D (6 bases). The CDR3 runs 13 residues. CDR1 and CDR2 from the germline V gene are SGHRS and YFSETQ. V was shortened by 3 bases and J by 13 bases, with 14 bases between the two germline ends. The CDR3 nucleotides are TGCGCCAGCAGCTCGGACAAGGCGGGGGTCCTGACTTTC. Its protein product is CASSSDKAGVLTF.

This sequence joins TRBV21-1 and TRBJ2-5; the DNA was not compared with TRBD2, the D call given in the table. TRBV21-1 represents a pseudogene. This CDR3 region has 14 residues. CDR3: CASREAGRSATQYF. For the CDR3, the DNA is TGTGCCAGCAGGGAGGCGGGTCGGTCCGCGACCCAGTACTTC.

This clone was seen a handful of times. The V and J genes are TRBV18 and TRBJ2-3; 10 nucleotides agree with TRBD2. The CDR3 spans 15 residues. Losses at the gene ends were 3 bases for V and 3 bases for J; bases not matched to a gene: 3. Germline loops: CDR1 KGHSH, CDR2 LQKENI. The CDR3 loop reads CASSPVSGGTDTQYF. Here the CDR3 DNA reads TGTGCCAGCTCACCGGTTAGCGGGGGGACAGATACGCAGTATTTT.

The rearrangement joins TRBV7-8 to TRBJ1-2, with 9 bases lining up with TRBD1. V lost 3 bases, J lost 6 bases, and 5 bases stayed unmatched. The CDR3 contains 14 residues. Germline V lookup: CDR1 SGHVS, CDR2 FQNEAQ. CDR3 loop: CASSLGQGLNGYTF. CDR3 nucleotide sequence: TGTGCCAGCAGCTTGGGACAGGGTCTGAATGGCTACACCTTC.

The chain has TRBV5-5 and TRBJ2-1, with 7 bases that match TRBD2. CDR1 SGHKS and CDR2 YYEKEE come from the germline V gene (reference sequence). V shed 7 bases and J 4 bases; nucleotides not matched to a gene: 2. The CDR3 has 12 amino acids. The CDR3 loop reads CASFGGYNEQFF. CDR3 coding DNA: TGTGCCAGCTTCGGGGGGTACAATGAGCAGTTCTTC.

This clone has a handful of counts. The rearrangement links TRBV6-4 to TRBJ2-7, with D hard to call. CDR1 and CDR2 (germline): MRHNA, SNTAGT. The CDR3 has 12 residues. The germline V and J ends were trimmed by 6 bases and 3 bases, with 9 bases remaining between them. The CDR3 region is CASSQQLYEQYF. In DNA form, the CDR3 reads TGTGCCAGCAGCCAACAGCTCTACGAGCAGTACTTC.

The V call is TRBV21-1, the J call TRBJ2-3; TRBD1, as called in the table, went unchecked against the DNA. TRBV21-1 is a pseudogene locus. This CDR3 is 17 amino acids long. CDR3 nucleotide sequence: TGTGCCAGCAGCAAAGTAGGACAGGGGCTGAGGCCAGATACGCAGTATTTT. Protein sequence: CASSKVGQGLRPDTQYF.

The gene calls are TRBV11-2 and TRBJ2-7; perhaps TRBD2 as D (5 bases). The CDR3 loop spans 15 amino acids. The germline CDR1 and CDR2 sequences are SGHAT and FQNNGV. Trimming left V 0 bases short and J 0 bases short, with 9 bases between. The CDR3 region has the DNA TGTGCCAGCAGCTTAGAAAGCGGATCCTCCTACGAGCAGTACTTC. It translates to CASSLESGSSYEQYF.